This is a list of T cell receptor beta chains from one sample in a study of metastatic and nonmetastatic thyroid tumors. TCRdb used MiXCR to call clones anew from the PCR reads. The sample holds some 46,000 clones, 20% to 25% seen once. Sequences were obtained from blood. The receptors stem from a male donor with papillary thyroid cancer or a benign thyroid nodule (not recorded which). Some clones in this sample may be carry-over from other donors' samples. Each CDR3 is given with its conserved first and last residue. The D gene is left open where the match is weak. Where a row states a size, it is once, few, many or the class of an expanded clone; other rows omit it.

D	V	J	size	DNA	CDR3
-	TRBV29-1	TRBJ2-7	many	TGCAGCGTCTCCGGGTTTACGATTAAGGAGCAGTACTTC	CSVSGFTIKEQYF
-	TRBV19	TRBJ2-1	-	TGTGCCAGTAGTATTCAGCGGGTGCGTCCAAATGAGCAGTTCTTC	CASSIQRVRPNEQFF
-	TRBV24-1	TRBJ1-3	few	TGTGCCACCAGTGATCCTGAGTCCGGCTCTGGAAACATCATATATTTT	CATSDPESGSGNIIYF
-	TRBV19	TRBJ1-3	many	TGTGCCAGTAGTATAGCGGGTTACTCTGGAAACACCATATATTTT	CASSIAGYSGNTIYF
-	TRBV7-2	TRBJ2-5	-	TGTGCCAGCAGCCGAGGTCAAAGGGGGACCCAGTACTTC	CASSRGQRGTQYF
-	TRBV14	TRBJ2-7	many	TGTGCCAGCAATTACGGGGCTAGGCTTTCCTCCTACGAGCAGTACTTC	CASNYGARLSSYEQYF
-	TRBV18	TRBJ2-7	-	TGTGCCAGCTCACCCAACTCATACGACGAGCAGTACTTC	CASSPNSYDEQYF
-	TRBV28	TRBJ1-4	many	TGTGTCAGCAGCTTTAATGAAAAACTGTTTTTT	CVSSFNEKLFF
TRBD2	TRBV12-3/TRBV12-4	TRBJ2-1	many	TGTGCCAGCACCCGTGGGGGGGTCAGCGGGAGGGCGGTGAATGAGCAGTTCTTC	CASTRGGVSGRAVNEQFF
-	TRBV15	TRBJ2-2	-	TGTGCCACCAGCAGAGACCAGTCTCGTGGGCTGTTTTTT	CATSRDQSRGLFF
TRBD2	TRBV24-1	TRBJ2-1	many	TGTGCCACCAGTGATTTGACTAGCGGGCGAGTAGATGAGCAGTTCTTC	CATSDLTSGRVDEQFF
-	TRBV20-1	TRBJ1-2	-	TGCAGCTCCCCCGGGCGTCAGGAGTTCTATGGCTACACCTTC	CSSPGRQEFYGYTF
-	TRBV5-1	TRBJ1-4	-	TGCGCCAGCAGAGAGACAGTCCAAAATGAAAAACTGTTTTTT	CASRETVQNEKLFF
TRBD1	TRBV6-5	TRBJ1-6	-	TGTGCCAGCAGTTATCGGGGACAGGGGTTGGGTTCACCCCTCCACTTT	CASSYRGQGLGSPLHF
-	TRBV6-1	TRBJ2-5	-	TGTGCCAGCAGTTTTCAGGGAGGGGGTGAGACCCAGTACTTC	CASSFQGGGETQYF
-	TRBV12-3/TRBV12-4	TRBJ2-1	many	TGTGCCAGCAGTCCTCGGGCCGTCGAGAACTACAATGAGCAGTTCTTC	CASSPRAVENYNEQFF
-	TRBV4-2	TRBJ2-2	-	TGTGCCAGCAGCCAAGATGTAGACGGGATCACCGGGGAGCTGTTTTTT	CASSQDVDGITGELFF
-	TRBV4-1	TRBJ2-1	-	TGCGCCAGCAGCCAAACGGCGGGGCCCGGTAATGAGCAGTTCTTC	CASSQTAGPGNEQFF
TRBD2	TRBV3-1	TRBJ2-7	many	TGTGCCAGCAGCCCTGGGGAGGGGAAGCAGTACTTC	CASSPGEGKQYF
-	TRBV6-1	TRBJ2-2	-	TGTGCCAGCAGTGGGGGTGGGCTGGACACCGGGGAGCTGTTTTTT	CASSGGGLDTGELFF
-	TRBV6-5	TRBJ1-1	medium-sized	TGTGCCAGCAGTTACGGGGGACCGAACACTGAAGCTTTCTTT	CASSYGGPNTEAFF
-	TRBV20-1	TRBJ1-5	many	TGCAGTGCTAGGGGGGGTAGTGTCAATCAGCCCCAGCATTTT	CSARGGSVNQPQHF
-	TRBV6-2/TRBV6-3	TRBJ2-7	-	TGTCCCAGCAGCCCCCCTGGGTGGGAATACATCTACGAGCAGTACTTC	CPSSPPGWEYIYEQYF
TRBD1	TRBV11-2	TRBJ2-3	-	TGTGCCAGCAGCCCTAACAACCCGGACAGGGGGCGAACAGATACGCAGTATTTT	CASSPNNPDRGRTDTQYF
-	TRBV7-2	TRBJ2-3	-	TGTGCCAGCAGTCTTGACCCCCAGGGGGGGCAGTATTTT	CASSLDPQGGQYF
TRBD1	TRBV11-3	TRBJ2-5	-	TGTGCCAGCAGCACGACAGGGGGAGAGACCCAGTACTTC	CASSTTGGETQYF
-	TRBV7-2	TRBJ1-2	few	TGTGCCAGCAGCCCGACAGCCTATGGCTACACCTTC	CASSPTAYGYTF
-	TRBV11-3	TRBJ2-7	-	TGTGCCAGCAGCTTGTCGACTAGCTACGAGCAGTACTTC	CASSLSTSYEQYF
-	TRBV3-1	TRBJ1-1	many	TGTGCCAGCAGCCCGCGGACCAGGGCAGGGACTGAAGCTTTCTTT	CASSPRTRAGTEAFF
-	TRBV11-1	TRBJ2-6	-	TGTGCCAGCTCAAGCCGGGGGGCGCAAAACGCATCTGGGGCCAACGTCCTGACTTTC	CASSSRGAQNASGANVLTF
-	TRBV11-3	TRBJ1-1	many	TGTGCCAGCAGCCCGGGAGGCTCGAACACTGAAGCTTTCTTT	CASSPGGSNTEAFF